A single count supports the clone carrying this TCR beta chain. Its target is not known. This CDR3 is built from 13 residues. The V gene's germline CDR1 is ENHRY and CDR2 SYGVKD. Between the trimmed V and J ends, which lost 1 base and 7 bases, there was a span of 7 bases. This sample stems from a study of shared clonotypes between healthy human individuals. Findings and caveats of the study: Relative to clonotypes present in all four donors, those not shared had lower generation probabilities.

Assay used: immunoSEQ multiplex PCR; TCRdb lists only in-frame clones, some missing. The sample lists about 1 million clones, about 75% occurring once. Sequencing input: memory CD4+ T cells sorted from blood. The subset was: CD45RA-negative fraction. The chain uses TRBV10-3 and TRBJ1-4; D gene unclear. The sequence was collected from a man between 18 and 29 years old in good health. The CDR3 sequence: CAISEFLSEKLFF. CDR3 sequence (DNA): TGTGCCATCAGTGAGTTTCTCTCTGAAAAACTGTTTTTT.